These 25 T cell receptor beta chains were sequenced from one sample in a study of cytomegalovirus exposure and HLA in healthy donors. Amplification used 60 Vbeta primers and 13 Jbeta primers. The protocol was immunoSEQ multiplex PCR, while the TCRdb copy is restricted to in-frame clones and leaves out a portion. The sample lists about 98,000 clones; roughly 70% were seen once. Sequencing input: PBMCs. The receptors here all came from a man aged 50-59 years in good health and CMV-seronegative.

This clone was observed a handful of times. The gene calls are TRBV5-1 and TRBJ2-7, with 7 bases matching TRBD2. V was pared by 0 bases and J by 7 bases, with 1 base of the junction left unmatched. CDR1 and CDR2 from the germline V gene are SGHRS and YFSETQ. This CDR3 has 12 amino acids. CDR3 DNA: TGCGCCAGCAGCTTGGAGCGGGGTGAGCAGTACTTC. Translated: CASSLERGEQYF.

This clone was observed a few times. This chain links TRBV27 with TRBJ2-7, with a tentative D call TRBD2 (7 bases). The CDR3 contains 10 residues. Trimming took 11 bases from V and 5 from J, leaving 10 bases between them. Germline lookup yields CDR1 MNHEY and CDR2 SMNVEV (reference sequence). The chain's CDR3 is CAAGAHEQYF. The CDR3 DNA reads as TGTGCCGCGGGGGCTCACGAGCAGTACTTC.

The chain joins TRBV19 to TRBJ2-5; 11 bases agree with TRBD1. The J call may be incorrect, as the DNA end agrees better with TRBJ2-7. Germline V gene sequence: CDR1 LNHDA, CDR2 SQIVND (reference sequence). CDR3 length equals 14 residues. CDR3 nucleotide sequence: TGTGCCAGTAGTATCGGGACAGGGGGCTACGAGCAGTACTTC. It translates to CASSIGTGGYEQYF.

About this clone: Sequence at one end of the junction differs from germline and may be a read error. J is TRBJ2-2 and V is TRBV4-2; TRBD2 matches 8 bases. The germline gives CDR1 LGHNA, CDR2 YNFKEQ. The CDR3 spans 12 residues. CDR3 amino acids: CASSQDRGGLFF. DNA of the CDR3: TGTGCCAGCAGCCAAGATCGGGGGGGGCTGTTTTTT.

The genes are TRBV19 and TRBJ2-7, with a tentative D call TRBD2 (5 bases). Deletions cut 5 bases from V and 6 bases from J, with 11 bases between. Germline lookup yields CDR1 LNHDA and CDR2 SQIVND (reference sequence). The CDR3 covers 12 residues. The CDR3 nucleotides read TGTGCCAGTAGTGAATACGGGATCGAGCAGTACTTC. This translates into CASSEYGIEQYF.

The CDR3, as DNA: TGTGCCAGCAGCTCGGATCCCGACGGGACGCAGTATTTT. Translated: CASSSDPDGTQYF. The chain joins TRBV5-4 to TRBJ2-3; unclear D gene. The germline CDR1 and CDR2 sequences are SGHNT and YYREEE (reference sequence). V was pared by 3 bases and J by 9 bases, with 14 bases between. The length of the CDR3 is 13 residues.

The rearrangement joins TRBV28 to TRBJ2-7; D unresolved. This CDR3 has 15 residues. Per the germline V gene, CDR1 is MDHEN and CDR2 is SYDVKM. Trimming removed 6 bases at V and 2 bases at J, with 17 bases between. The CDR3 is CASSKTTLLAYEQYF. The CDR3 DNA reads TGTGCCAGCAGCAAAACGACACTCCTGGCCTACGAGCAGTACTTC.

The V and J genes are TRBV25-1 and TRBJ1-2, with D tentatively TRBD1 (5 bases). This CDR3 contains 11 residues. Trimming stripped 3 bases from V and 7 bases from J, with 6 bases between. The germline CDR1 and CDR2 sequences are MGHDK and SYGVNS. This chain's CDR3 is CASSDRVGYTF. The CDR3 DNA reads as TGTGCCAGCAGTGACAGGGTTGGCTACACCTTC.

The count of this clone is one. The chain employs TRBV28 and TRBJ1-1, with 7 bases lining up with TRBD1. From germline, CDR1 is MDHEN and CDR2 SYDVKM. V trimming: 5 bases; J trimming: 4 bases; junction bases outside the gene matches: 16. This CDR3 region has 17 residues. In DNA form, the CDR3 reads TGTGCCAGCAGTAAGAGGGGGCAGGGGGGATCGGGCACTGAAGCTTTCTTT. Its protein product is CASSKRGQGGSGTEAFF.

The rearrangement joins TRBV6-5 to TRBJ2-7; TRBD2 is a possible D gene (5 bases). V was clipped by 0 bases and J by 0 bases, with 12 bases between them. The CDR3 consists of 16 residues. The germline V gene encodes CDR1 MNHEY and CDR2 SVGAGI. Written as DNA, the CDR3 is TGTGCCAGCAGTTACTCGATAACGGGAAGCTCCTACGAGCAGTACTTC. Its protein is CASSYSITGSSYEQYF.

CDR3 residues: CASSLARGSYEQYF. The CDR3 DNA reads TGCGCCAGCAGCTTGGCCAGGGGGTCCTACGAGCAGTACTTC. The chain couples TRBV5-1 to TRBJ2-7, with 7 bases aligning to TRBD1. Unmatched junction bases numbered 1, after V lost 0 bases and J lost 1 base. The CDR3 totals 14 residues. CDR1 is SGHRS and CDR2 is YFSETQ in the germline V gene.

The rearrangement links TRBV6-6 to TRBJ2-7, with a tentative D call TRBD2 (7 bases). Trimming took 7 bases from V and 3 from J, leaving 13 bases between them. Germline V CDR1 and CDR2: MNHNY, SVGAGI (reference sequence). The CDR3 consists of 13 residues. The CDR3 bases are TGTGCCAGCAAGGGAGGGGGGGACTACGAGCAGTACTTC. It is translated as CASKGGGDYEQYF.

This clone was found a few times. This sequence joins TRBV29-1 and TRBJ1-1; D may be TRBD1 (6 bases). Germline V gene sequence: CDR1 SQVTM, CDR2 ANQGSEA. V gave up 7 bases and J gave up 2 bases, with 20 bases separating them. The CDR3 runs to 15 residues. DNA for the CDR3: TGCAGCGCAGATCCCGCGGACAGAGACAACACTGAAGCTTTCTTT. This gives the protein CSADPADRDNTEAFF.

CDR3 DNA sequence: TGTGCCAGCAGCTTTATGGGCTCTGGGGGCTACACCTTC. Protein product: CASSFMGSGGYTF. The chain recombines TRBV7-2 with TRBJ1-2; no reliable D call. CDR3 length equals 13 residues. Trimming shortened V by 3 bases and J by 8 bases, and 13 bases separated the two germline ends. Germline V gene sequence: CDR1 SGHTA, CDR2 FQGNSA. The whole variable domain, remainder taken from reference TRBV7-2 and TRBJ1-2, is GAGVSQSPSNKVTEKGKDVELRCDPISGHTALYWYRQSLGQGLEFLIYFQGNSAPDKSGLPSDRFSAERTGGSVSTLTIQRTQQEDSAVYLCASSFMGSGGYTFGSGTRLTVV.

The genes are TRBV7-9 and TRBJ2-2; 12 bases are a match to TRBD2. This CDR3 has 17 residues. With V trimmed by 0 bases and J by 8 bases, 7 bases remained unmatched. The germline V gene encodes CDR1 SEHNR and CDR2 FQNEAQ (reference sequence). The CDR3: CASSLAPSGGAQGELFF. For the CDR3, the DNA is TGTGCCAGCAGCTTAGCCCCTAGCGGGGGGGCCCAAGGGGAGCTGTTTTTT.

This chain connects TRBV7-9 to TRBJ2-1, with 8 bases lining up with TRBD1. The V segment lost 0 bases and the J segment 8 bases; nucleotides outside the gene matches: 9. The V gene's germline CDR1 is SEHNR and CDR2 FQNEAQ (reference sequence). CDR3 length equals 16 residues. The CDR3 here is CASSLARPGGWDEQFF. The CDR3 DNA reads as TGTGCCAGCAGCTTAGCGCGACCAGGGGGCTGGGATGAGCAGTTCTTC.

This clone has only a few counts. The chain carries TRBV19 and TRBJ2-1, with D perhaps matching TRBD2 (7 bases). V was trimmed by 2 bases and J by 7 bases, leaving 24 bases between them. Germline CDR1 LNHDA, CDR2 SQIVND (reference sequence). CDR3 length: 18 amino acids. As DNA, the CDR3 is TGTGCCAGTAGTATAAGAGGTCGGGGGGCTGGTATTGTGAATGAGCAGTTCTTC. Translation gives CASSIRGRGAGIVNEQFF.

The chain recombines TRBV5-4 with TRBJ2-3; D possibly corresponds to TRBD2 (6 bases). V lost 0 bases to trimming and J lost 1 base, with 12 bases between them. This CDR3 has 16 amino acids. In germline, CDR1 is SGHNT, CDR2 YYREEE (reference sequence). CDR3 region: CASSLVGGRRTDTQYF. The CDR3, as DNA: TGTGCCAGCAGCTTGGTTGGAGGGAGGCGCACAGATACGCAGTATTTT.

The CDR3 DNA sequence: TGTGCCAGCAGCCCCTCTTCTGGAGTGGGTGAGCAGTACTTC. The encoded protein is CASSPSSGVGEQYF. The chain joins TRBV5-4 to TRBJ2-7; D is ambiguous. Germline CDR1 is SGHNT and CDR2 is YYREEE (reference sequence). With 4 bases removed from V and 7 bases from J, the gap between germline ends came to 18 bases. The CDR3 runs to 14 residues.

The chain has TRBV4-1 and TRBJ2-2; 8 nucleotides line up with TRBD2. The CDR3 is made up of 17 amino acids. The V gene end was trimmed by 0 bases and the J gene end by 5 bases; junction bases not matched to a gene: 8. The V gene's germline CDR1 is MGHRA and CDR2 YSYEKL. The CDR3 here is CASSQEGGGRGTGELFF. DNA of the CDR3: TGCGCCAGCAGCCAAGAGGGCGGGGGGCGAGGGACCGGGGAGCTGTTTTTT.

The gene calls are TRBV19 and TRBJ1-5, with D unresolved. The germline V gene has CDR1 LNHDA and CDR2 SQIVND (reference sequence). The length of the CDR3 is 16 residues. V gave up 5 bases and J gave up 0 bases, with 14 bases separating them. CDR3 in DNA: TGTGCCAGTAGTTCTCCGGGCGGGTATAGCAATCAGCCCCAGCATTTT. This encodes CASSSPGGYSNQPQHF.

This rearrangement joins TRBV7-2 to TRBJ1-6, with 7 bases aligning to TRBD1. The CDR3 has 15 residues. The germline gives CDR1 SGHTA, CDR2 FQGNSA. V was clipped by 1 base and J by 10 bases; unmatched bases: 7. CDR3 in amino acids: CASSLGIGGISPLHF. The CDR3 bases are TGTGCCAGCAGCTTAGGGATAGGGGGCATCTCACCCCTCCACTTT.

This clone occurred a few times. The chain recombines TRBV28 with TRBJ2-7; 8 bases fit TRBD2. With 1 base clipped from V and 3 bases from J, the junction kept 5 bases outside the gene matches. CDR1 is MDHEN and CDR2 is SYDVKM in the germline V gene. This CDR3 spans 15 amino acids. The CDR3 DNA reads as TGTGCCAGCAGTTTATCCGGACTAGCTGGCTACGAGCAGTACTTC. This gives the protein CASSLSGLAGYEQYF.

The chain couples TRBV7-6 to TRBJ2-1; 8 bases are a match to TRBD2. CDR1 is SGHVS and CDR2 is FNYEAQ in the germline V gene. This CDR3 comprises 15 residues. J was trimmed by 6 bases and V by 6 bases; bases with no gene match: 10. CDR3 sequence (DNA): TGTGCCAGCAGTCTCAGCGGGAGATCGTCCAATGAGCAGTTCTTC. Its translation is CASSLSGRSSNEQFF.

Regarding this clone: The sample holds other DNA sequences that translate to the same CDR3. The V gene is TRBV28, the J gene TRBJ2-7; tentative D call: TRBD2 (6 bases). Per the germline V gene, CDR1 is MDHEN and CDR2 is SYDVKM. The length of the CDR3 is 12 residues. Deletions cut 3 bases from V and 3 bases from J, with 6 bases between. CDR3 nucleotides: TGTGCCAGCAGTTTGGAGGGCTACGAGCAGTACTTC. Translated: CASSLEGYEQYF. Complete variable domain (other parts from reference TRBV28 and TRBJ2-7): DVKVTQSSRYLVKRTGEKVFLECVQDMDHENMFWYRQDPGLGLRLIYFSYDVKMKEKGDIPEGYSVSREKKERFSLILESASTNQTSMYLCASSLEGYEQYFGPGTRLTVT.